A selection of T cell receptor beta chains follows, all from one sample in a study of regulatory T cells in long-lasting Graves disease. TCRdb used MiXCR to reprocess the multiplex PCR reads, holding one entry per CDR3 protein. The table includes some 440,000 distinct CDR3 sequences, about a fifth detected once. The sequencing here drew on peripheral blood mononuclear cells (PBMCs), taken when the disease was refractory, from a patient treated with antithyroid drugs. The source is a female donor with Graves disease. The CDR3 runs from the conserved cysteine through the conserved F or W. Fields, in order: clone size, V gene, D gene, J gene, CDR3 DNA, CDR3 protein. A D gene is named only where the DNA matches it firmly. Clone size, where shown, is once, few, many, or a class for clones that have expanded.

abundance: -
v_gene: TRBV19
d_gene: -
j_gene: TRBJ1-5
CDR3nt: TGTGCCAGTAGCCCCGTTGGGGCAAGGGCCCTCCTTAGCAATCAGCCCCAGCATTTT
CDR3aa: CASSPVGARALLSNQPQHF

abundance: few
v_gene: TRBV20-1
d_gene: TRBD2
j_gene: TRBJ2-4
CDR3nt: TGCAGTGCTAGGGTTCTAGCGGGAGCCAAAAACATTCAGTACTTC
CDR3aa: CSARVLAGAKNIQYF

abundance: -
v_gene: TRBV7-9
d_gene: TRBD1
j_gene: TRBJ1-4
CDR3nt: TGTGCCAGCAGCTTCCTTGGGACAGATGAAAAACTGTTTTTT
CDR3aa: CASSFLGTDEKLFF

abundance: many
v_gene: TRBV10-3
d_gene: TRBD1
j_gene: TRBJ2-7
CDR3nt: TGTGCCATCAGTGACGGCAGGGGGACGATAGACGAGCAGTACTTC
CDR3aa: CAISDGRGTIDEQYF

abundance: -
v_gene: TRBV10-3
d_gene: TRBD2
j_gene: TRBJ2-7
CDR3nt: TGTGCCATCAGTGAGTCTTTAGGACTAGGGGACTCCTACGAGCAGTACTTC
CDR3aa: CAISESLGLGDSYEQYF

abundance: few
v_gene: TRBV3-1
d_gene: -
j_gene: TRBJ1-1
CDR3nt: TGTGCCAGCAGCCAAGTCGTCGGGGGAGGTGGGGTCTTT
CDR3aa: CASSQVVGGGGVF

abundance: -
v_gene: TRBV24-1
d_gene: -
j_gene: TRBJ1-5
CDR3nt: TGTGCCACCAGTGAGGCTCTAGGAAGGGGGCCCCAGCATTTT
CDR3aa: CATSEALGRGPQHF

abundance: -
v_gene: TRBV9
d_gene: -
j_gene: TRBJ1-6
CDR3nt: TGTGCCAGCAGCGTTCTGATGGACCCACCCCTCCACTTT
CDR3aa: CASSVLMDPPLHF

abundance: -
v_gene: TRBV6-5
d_gene: -
j_gene: TRBJ1-5
CDR3nt: TGTGCCAGCAGTTATATAGCTGGGAGCAATCAGCCCCAGCATTTT
CDR3aa: CASSYIAGSNQPQHF

abundance: many
v_gene: TRBV18
d_gene: -
j_gene: TRBJ2-7
CDR3nt: TGTGCCAGCTCACCACCGTCTCTTCGATGGGAGCAGTACTTC
CDR3aa: CASSPPSLRWEQYF

abundance: many
v_gene: TRBV20-1
d_gene: TRBD2
j_gene: TRBJ2-7
CDR3nt: TGCAGTGCTAGCGTGCCTAGCGGAGGTAGAAACGAGCAGTACTTC
CDR3aa: CSASVPSGGRNEQYF

abundance: many
v_gene: TRBV27
d_gene: -
j_gene: TRBJ1-2
CDR3nt: TGTGCCAGCAGTCCCCGACAGGAGAGAAACTATGGCTACACCTTC
CDR3aa: CASSPRQERNYGYTF

abundance: few
v_gene: TRBV5-5
d_gene: -
j_gene: TRBJ2-7
CDR3nt: TGTGCCAGCAGCTTGCCCTCTCCGGGACTCTCTCCTTACGAGCAGTACTTC
CDR3aa: CASSLPSPGLSPYEQYF

abundance: -
v_gene: TRBV27
d_gene: -
j_gene: TRBJ1-5
CDR3nt: TGTGCCAGCAGAAAACAGGGACCCAATCAGCCCCAGCATTTT
CDR3aa: CASRKQGPNQPQHF

abundance: -
v_gene: TRBV6-9
d_gene: -
j_gene: TRBJ1-1
CDR3nt: TGTGCCAGCAGTTACCAGCGGGCCATGAACACTGAAGCTTTCTTT
CDR3aa: CASSYQRAMNTEAFF

abundance: -
v_gene: TRBV3-1
d_gene: -
j_gene: TRBJ1-4
CDR3nt: TGTGCCAGCAGCCAAGTTCTTGATTCAACACATGAAAAACTGTTTTTT
CDR3aa: CASSQVLDSTHEKLFF

abundance: -
v_gene: TRBV25-1
d_gene: -
j_gene: TRBJ2-7
CDR3nt: TGTGCCAGCAGTGCCATCGGGGGCTTTAACTACGAGCAGTACTTC
CDR3aa: CASSAIGGFNYEQYF